These 9 T cell receptor beta chains originate from one sample sequenced in a study of human T cells and chemical hapten exposure. In TCRdb, the RACE reads were re-called with MiXCR into one record per CDR3 protein. The sample has around 100,000 distinct CDR3 sequences; 9.5% to 12% are singletons. The time point denotes: patch test 2, 6 weeks after DPC sensitization. Treatment meaning: therapeutic diphenylcyclopropenone sensitization with weekly scalp DPC. This specimen was whole blood, taken in connection with sensitization to the hapten diphenylcyclopropenone (DPC). The receptor set was obtained from a woman aged 40 to 50 with alopecia areata. Some clones in this sample may be carry-over from other donors' samples.

This clonotype occurred a few times. The genes are TRBV6-4 and TRBJ2-3; perhaps TRBD2 as D (6 bases). Germline V gene lookup returns CDR1 MRHNA and CDR2 SNTAGT. The length of the CDR3 is 13 residues. V lost 6 bases and J lost 6, with 13 bases in between. The CDR3: CASSRDSPDTQYF. CDR3 bases: TGTGCCAGCAGCCGGGACTCCCCCGATACGCAGTATTTT.

In its sample, this clonotype was seen many times. The V gene is TRBV9, the J gene TRBJ2-5; 10 bases are shared with TRBD1. The germline CDR1 and CDR2 sequences are SGDLS and YYNGEE. This CDR3 region has 16 residues. V was pared by 3 bases and J by 2 bases, with 7 bases of the junction left unmatched. Here the CDR3 reads CASSARDRGWQETQYF. DNA for the CDR3: TGTGCCAGCAGCGCCCGGGACAGGGGATGGCAAGAGACCCAGTACTTC. The full variable domain, rest sourced from reference TRBV9 and TRBJ2-5, is DSGVTQTPKHLITATGQRVTLRCSPRSGDLSVYWYQQSLDQGLQFLIQYYNGEERAKGNILERFSAQQFPDLHSELNLSSLELGDSALYFCASSARDRGWQETQYFGPGTRLLVL.

V usage is TRBV7-2 and J usage is TRBJ1-6; D remains unclear. V lost 4 bases and J lost 14, with 15 bases in between. CDR1 is SGHTA and CDR2 is FQGNSA in the germline V gene. This CDR3 has 13 residues. CDR3 amino acids: CASSSDPNSALHF. The CDR3 DNA reads as TGTGCCAGCAGCTCCGATCCGAATTCGGCCCTCCACTTT.

The V gene is TRBV7-2, the J gene TRBJ1-3; D remains ambiguous. Germline loops: CDR1 SGHTA, CDR2 FQGNSA. The CDR3 has 15 residues. V gave up 5 bases and J gave up 2 bases, with 13 bases separating them. The DNA of the CDR3 is TGTGCCAGCAGCCCCGGGCCCGCCGCTGGAAACACCATATATTTT. This translates into CASSPGPAAGNTIYF.

In this sample, this clonotype turned up once. The V gene is TRBV28, the J gene TRBJ2-7, with D uncertain. The germline CDR1 and CDR2 sequences are MDHEN and SYDVKM. Trimming removed 7 bases at V and 0 bases at J, with 10 bases between. The CDR3 is made up of 13 amino acids. The CDR3 spells CASTGGSSYEQYF. In DNA, the CDR3 is TGTGCCAGCACCGGTGGATCCTCCTACGAGCAGTACTTC.

The sample holds many counts of this clonotype. This chain links TRBV7-2 with TRBJ1-6; possible D gene TRBD1, 6 bases. The CDR3 length is 15 residues. The germline CDR1 and CDR2 sequences are SGHTA and FQGNSA. V dropped 4 bases and J dropped 10 bases, with 17 bases sitting between them. DNA of the CDR3: TGTGCCAGCAGCTCCCTGACAGGAGGGGAATCACCCCTCCACTTT. Protein product: CASSSLTGGESPLHF.

This chain links TRBV10-3 with TRBJ1-4; no clear D. Trimming cost V 9 bases and J 0 bases, with 8 bases left between them. Germline V gives CDR1 ENHRY, CDR2 SYGVKD. The CDR3 is 13 amino acids. The CDR3 loop is CAIRAATNEKLFF. In DNA, the CDR3 is TGTGCCATAAGGGCCGCAACTAATGAAAAACTGTTTTTT.

This clonotype came up many times. This chain connects TRBV7-8 to TRBJ1-2; the match to TRBD1 covers 10 bases. V shed 5 bases and J 8 bases; nucleotides not matched to a gene: 11. The CDR3 is made up of 15 amino acids. The germline V gene encodes CDR1 SGHVS and CDR2 FQNEAQ. Here the CDR3 DNA reads TGTGCCAGCAGCCCGAGGGGACAGGGGTTGACGGGCTACACCTTC. Encoded protein: CASSPRGQGLTGYTF.

This clonotype was seen many times. The chain has TRBV10-3 and TRBJ2-2; D is perhaps TRBD2 (6 bases). This CDR3 is built from 13 residues. V lost 8 bases and J 3 bases, leaving 10 bases between the germline ends. Germline V gene data show CDR1 as ENHRY and CDR2 as SYGVKD. In nucleotides, the CDR3 is TGTGCCATCCGAGGGACTGACACCGGGGAGCTGTTTTTT. Protein sequence: CAIRGTDTGELFF.